The rows below give T cell receptor beta chains drawn from one sample of a study of siplizumab effects on memory and regulatory T cells. This table comes from immunoSEQ multiplex PCR, and its TCRdb copy is limited to in-frame clones, with some not included. The sample has around 87,000 clones; 90% are singletons. The sample consisted of CD4+ T cells sorted from blood. The receptors stem from a human donor in good health. Both conserved end residues are part of each CDR3. A D gene is named only where the DNA matches it firmly. Part of the rows lack a size; the others show once, few, many or a class for expanded clones.

j_gene | d_gene | abundance | v_gene | CDR3aa | CDR3nt
TRBJ2-2 | - | once | TRBV7-2 | CASSLASGNTGELFF | TGTGCCAGCAGCTTAGCTAGCGGTAACACCGGGGAGCTGTTTTTT
TRBJ2-1 | TRBD1 | - | TRBV30 | CAWSRRGPYNEQFF | TGTGCCTGGAGTCGCAGGGGGCCCTACAATGAGCAGTTCTTC
TRBJ1-1 | - | - | TRBV30 | CAWSVGVGRTEAFF | TGTGCCTGGAGTGTAGGGGTCGGAAGGACTGAAGCTTTCTTT
TRBJ2-2 | TRBD2 | - | TRBV5-1 | CASSSRREGTGELFF | TGCGCCAGCAGCTCTCGACGGGAGGGCACCGGGGAGCTGTTTTTT
TRBJ2-3 | - | - | TRBV7-2 | CASSFSRRSRGYRTDTQYF | TGTGCCAGCAGCTTTTCTAGAAGATCAAGGGGCTACCGCACAGATACGCAGTATTTT
TRBJ1-1 | - | - | TRBV5-4 | CASSEPRGGVNTEAFF | TGTGCCAGCAGCGAACCCAGGGGCGGGGTAAACACTGAAGCTTTCTTT
TRBJ2-5 | TRBD1 | - | TRBV5-8 | CASSQDRVAETQYF | TGTGCCAGCAGCCAGGACAGGGTGGCTGAGACCCAGTACTTC
TRBJ2-7 | - | - | TRBV6-6 | CASSTGPPSLAHEQYF | TGTGCCAGCAGTACGGGCCCACCTTCTTTGGCCCACGAGCAGTACTTC
TRBJ1-2 | TRBD1 | - | TRBV5-6 | CASSRYRGPYGYTF | TGTGCCAGCAGCCGGTACAGGGGGCCCTATGGCTACACCTTC
TRBJ1-5 | - | - | TRBV6-5 | CASSKQGWSQPQHF | TGTGCCAGCAGTAAACAGGGATGGAGCCAGCCCCAGCATTTT
TRBJ2-7 | - | - | TRBV5-1 | CASSPDSPYSYEQYF | TGCGCCAGCAGCCCGGACAGTCCGTACTCCTACGAGCAGTACTTC
TRBJ2-1 | TRBD2 | - | TRBV9 | CASSFRTSGDRYNEQFF | TGTGCCAGCAGCTTTAGGACTAGCGGTGACAGATACAATGAGCAGTTCTTC
TRBJ1-2 | - | - | TRBV19 | CASSVLQVANYGYTF | TGTGCCAGTAGTGTATTACAGGTCGCTAACTATGGCTACACCTTC
TRBJ2-3 | TRBD2 | - | TRBV2 | CASREKTSDTDTQYF | TGTGCCAGCAGAGAAAAGACTAGCGATACGGATACGCAGTATTTT
TRBJ2-3 | TRBD2 | - | TRBV7-9 | CASSPGTRLPDTQYF | TGTGCCAGCAGCCCCGGGACTAGGCTCCCAGATACGCAGTATTTT
TRBJ2-1 | TRBD2 | - | TRBV4-1 | CASTSTSGSNEQFF | TGCGCCAGCACCTCCACTAGCGGGAGTAATGAGCAGTTCTTC
TRBJ2-1 | TRBD1 | - | TRBV4-1 | CASSQGDRGLNEQFF | TGCGCCAGCAGCCAAGGGGACAGGGGCCTCAATGAGCAGTTCTTC
TRBJ1-2 | - | - | TRBV7-2 | CASSLVDSYGYTF | TGTGCCAGCAGCTTAGTGGACAGCTATGGCTACACCTTC
TRBJ2-7 | - | - | TRBV6-1 | CASSLRDLNYEQYF | TGTGCCAGCAGTTTACGGGACTTGAATTACGAGCAGTACTTC
TRBJ1-2 | - | - | TRBV19 | CASIPRAANYGYTF | TGTGCCAGTATCCCGCGCGCAGCTAACTATGGCTACACCTTC
TRBJ2-7 | TRBD2 | once | TRBV28 | CASSLLSSGRTRGVQYF | TGTGCCAGCAGTTTATTGAGTAGCGGGAGGACCCGAGGGGTGCAGTACTTC
TRBJ2-7 | - | - | TRBV4-3 | CASSQDVGWEQYF | TGCGCCAGCAGCCAAGACGTGGGATGGGAGCAGTACTTC
TRBJ1-2 | TRBD1 | - | TRBV4-3 | CASSHLGQGVGYTF | TGCGCCAGCAGCCACCTGGGACAGGGGGTTGGCTACACCTTC
TRBJ2-7 | TRBD2 | - | TRBV19 | CASTWTSGRFYEQYF | TGTGCCAGTACCTGGACTAGCGGGAGGTTCTACGAGCAGTACTTC
TRBJ2-7 | TRBD1 | few | TRBV2 | CASSYGQAYEQYF | TGTGCCAGCAGCTACGGACAGGCCTACGAGCAGTACTTC
TRBJ2-7 | - | - | TRBV6-1 | CASVGTPRHSEQYF | TGTGCCAGCGTGGGGACGCCGCGTCATTCCGAGCAGTACTTC
TRBJ1-1 | - | once | TRBV30 | CAWSRRNTEAFF | TGTGCCTGGAGCAGACGGAACACTGAAGCTTTCTTT
TRBJ2-5 | - | - | TRBV20-1 | CSATSEETQYF | TGCAGTGCTACCTCGGAGGAGACCCAGTACTTC
TRBJ2-7 | TRBD1 | - | TRBV10-3 | CAIRSDRATYEQYF | TGTGCCATCAGAAGCGACAGGGCGACCTACGAGCAGTACTTC
TRBJ1-2 | - | - | TRBV11-3 | CASSPWTDDVRGYTF | TGTGCCAGCAGCCCATGGACAGACGATGTGCGAGGCTACACCTTC
TRBJ1-4 | - | - | TRBV30 | CAWSLGAYEKLFF | TGTGCCTGGAGCCTGGGGGCGTATGAAAAACTGTTTTTT
TRBJ1-2 | - | - | TRBV28 | CASSPNVAGYTF | TGTGCCAGCAGCCCGAACGTAGCTGGCTACACCTTC
TRBJ2-7 | - | - | TRBV4-1 | CASSQASQDPGYEQYF | TGCGCCAGCAGCCAAGCCTCGCAGGACCCGGGTTACGAGCAGTACTTC
TRBJ2-1 | - | - | TRBV19 | CASALSIGPYNEQFF | TGTGCCAGTGCATTGTCCATTGGGCCTTACAATGAGCAGTTCTTC
TRBJ1-5 | TRBD1 | - | TRBV6-1 | CASSETGGSNQPQHF | TGTGCCAGCAGTGAGACAGGGGGTAGCAATCAGCCCCAGCATTTT
TRBJ2-2 | - | - | TRBV19 | CASSTDGYTGELFF | TGTGCCAGTAGTACCGACGGATACACCGGGGAGCTGTTTTTT
TRBJ1-4 | TRBD1 | - | TRBV28 | CASGMDRAEKLFF | TGTGCCAGCGGAATGGACAGGGCGGAAAAACTGTTTTTT
TRBJ1-1 | - | - | TRBV29-1 | CSVARASEAFF | TGCAGCGTTGCACGGGCATCTGAAGCTTTCTTT
TRBJ2-7 | - | - | TRBV7-2 | CASSLGGRASYEQYF | TGTGCCAGCAGCTTAGGGGGCAGGGCATCCTACGAGCAGTACTTC
TRBJ2-1 | TRBD2 | - | TRBV12-5 | CASGPSGRAGGEQFF | TGTGCTAGTGGTCCGAGCGGGAGGGCCGGTGGTGAGCAGTTCTTC
TRBJ2-2 | - | - | TRBV19 | CASSRGMGTGELFF | TGTGCCAGTAGTAGGGGGATGGGCACCGGGGAGCTGTTTTTT
TRBJ2-1 | TRBD2 | - | TRBV10-1 | CASSESGGRAYNEQFF | TGCGCCAGCAGTGAGTCCGGCGGGAGGGCGTACAATGAGCAGTTCTTC
TRBJ2-1 | TRBD2 | - | TRBV27 | CASSNQGLAGVEQFF | TGTGCCAGCAGCAATCAGGGACTAGCGGGAGTTGAGCAGTTCTTC
TRBJ2-3 | - | - | TRBV7-9 | CASSLLDDTQYF | TGTGCCAGCAGCCTCCTAGACGATACGCAGTATTTT
TRBJ1-5 | - | - | TRBV6-6 | CASSRDRGNQPQHF | TGTGCCAGCAGTCGGGACCGAGGCAATCAGCCCCAGCATTTT
TRBJ1-5 | - | few | TRBV6-1 | CASRTQGNANQPQHF | TGTGCCAGCAGAACTCAGGGGAATGCCAATCAGCCCCAGCATTTT
TRBJ1-1 | - | - | TRBV27 | CASSTQGLYTEAFF | TGTGCCAGCAGTACACAGGGCCTCTACACTGAAGCTTTCTTT